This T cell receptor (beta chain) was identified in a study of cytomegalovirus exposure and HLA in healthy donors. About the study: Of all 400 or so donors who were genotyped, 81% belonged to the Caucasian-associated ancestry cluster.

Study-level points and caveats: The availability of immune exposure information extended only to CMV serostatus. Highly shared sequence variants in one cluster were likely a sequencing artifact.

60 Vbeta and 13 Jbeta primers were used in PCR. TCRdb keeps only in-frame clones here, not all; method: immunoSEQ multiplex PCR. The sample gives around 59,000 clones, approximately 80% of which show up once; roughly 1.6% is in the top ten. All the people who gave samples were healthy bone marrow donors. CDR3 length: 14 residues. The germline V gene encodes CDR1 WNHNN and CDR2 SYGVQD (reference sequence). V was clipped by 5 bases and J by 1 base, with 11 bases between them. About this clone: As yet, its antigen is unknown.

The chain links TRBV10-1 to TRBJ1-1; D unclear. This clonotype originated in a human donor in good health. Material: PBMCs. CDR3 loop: CASSLTRENTEAFF. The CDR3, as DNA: TGCGCCAGCAGTCTTACGCGAGAGAACACTGAAGCTTTCTTT.